This TCR beta chain was recovered during a study of cytomegalovirus exposure and HLA in healthy donors. Study-wide results and limits: Common viral pathogens (according to a later analysis) appeared linked to several of the most significant clusters. According to reports, the classifier identified cytomegalovirus status with high specificity and sensitivity. Reportedly, fewer N-insertions than the approximately 690-donor mean appeared in an Asian-associated ancestry cluster in a later analysis.

The PCR contained 60 Vbeta and 13 Jbeta primers. Here immunoSEQ multiplex PCR was the method, and the copy in TCRdb shows in-frame clones only, minus some. This sample's table reports 100,000 to 150,000 clones. For this clone: Its antigen remains unknown.

The V gene's germline CDR1 is GTSNPN and CDR2 SVGIG (reference sequence). The CDR3 runs to 14 residues. The J segment lost 1 base and the V segment lost 8 bases, leaving 9 bases of the junction unmatched. The clonotype comes from a young man in good health and CMV-seronegative. The sequencing input was PBMCs. The rearrangement joins TRBV30 to TRBJ2-3; the match to TRBD2 covers 7 bases. The CDR3 coding sequence is TGTGCCAGAAATGGAGCGGGACGCACAGATACGCAGTATTTT. It encodes CARNGAGRTDTQYF.